The 19 T cell receptor beta chains given below trace back to one sample, sequenced in a study of blood T cell repertoires in COVID-19. Profiling relied on immunoSEQ multiplex PCR, and the TCRdb table lists in-frame clones only, not all of them. Of about 50,000 clones listed, around 83% are singletons. Sample: peripheral blood. Receptor source: a man aged 55-75 years with acute or convalescent COVID-19.

The chain is built from TRBV5-1 and TRBJ2-3; TRBD1 is a possible D gene (6 bases). Deletions cut 7 bases from V and 4 bases from J, with 16 bases between. CDR1 and CDR2 from the germline V gene are SGHRS and YFSETQ. CDR3 length: 14 residues. The CDR3 is CASRLNPGADTQYF. The CDR3 region has the DNA TGCGCCAGCCGTCTGAACCCAGGGGCAGATACGCAGTATTTT.

This chain uses TRBV13 with TRBJ2-5; 11 nucleotides line up with TRBD1. The CDR3 is 15 residues long. Germline CDR1 is PRHDT and CDR2 is FYEKMQ (reference sequence). The trim removed 5 bases at V and 2 bases at J, leaving 4 bases unmatched. The CDR3 here is CASSIRDRGQETQYF. DNA for the CDR3: TGTGCCAGCAGCATCCGGGACAGGGGGCAAGAGACCCAGTACTTC.

V is TRBV7-2 and J is TRBJ1-2, with a weak D call TRBD1 (5 bases). Germline V gene data show CDR1 as SGHTA and CDR2 as FQGNSA. V was trimmed by 4 bases and J by 4 bases, leaving 16 bases between them. The CDR3 sequence is 15 residues long. The CDR3 sequence: CASSSAQGNLYGYTF. CDR3 DNA sequence: TGTGCCAGCAGCTCCGCCCAGGGAAATCTCTATGGCTACACCTTC.

The V call is TRBV18, the J call TRBJ1-6; D is uncertain. Germline CDR1 is KGHSH and CDR2 is LQKENI. Trimming took off 3 bases at V and 8 bases at J, with 11 bases between the two ends. The CDR3 is 14 amino acids. This CDR3 reads CASSPGEGHSPLHF. The CDR3 DNA reads as TGTGCCAGCTCACCGGGAGAAGGGCATTCACCCCTCCACTTT.

The chain links TRBV7-8 to TRBJ2-7; no reliable D call. The CDR3 runs 15 residues. The germline V gene has CDR1 SGHVS and CDR2 FQNEAQ. Trimming pared 0 bases from V and 0 bases from J, leaving 9 bases between. In nucleotides, the CDR3 is TGTGCCAGCAGCTTAGCTCCGGCAGGCTCCTACGAGCAGTACTTC. Protein: CASSLAPAGSYEQYF.

This clone was found a few times. DNA for the CDR3: TGTGCCAGCAGCCAAGATCGCGGCAGGGCACAGCCCCAGCATTTT. This encodes CASSQDRGRAQPQHF. The chain carries TRBV3-1 (or the pseudogene TRBV3-2) and TRBJ1-5; tentative D call: TRBD1 (5 bases). Trimming shortened V by 0 bases and J by 7 bases, and 13 bases separated the two germline ends. Germline CDR1 is LGHDT and CDR2 is YNNKEL (reference sequence). CDR3 size: 15 residues.

The rearrangement uses TRBV6-1 and TRBJ2-5; tentative D call: TRBD2 (7 bases). This CDR3 comprises 17 residues. In germline, CDR1 is MNHNS, CDR2 SASEGT. Deletions cut 3 bases from V and 5 bases from J, with 22 bases between. The CDR3 nucleotides are TGTGCCAGCAGTGAGTCGGCGGGGGCCGACCTGGGGGAGACCCAGTACTTC. Protein product: CASSESAGADLGETQYF.

The chain joins TRBV11-2 to TRBJ2-5; D perhaps matches TRBD2 (7 bases). Germline CDR1 reads SGHAT; CDR2 reads FQNNGV. The CDR3 runs 13 residues. The V end was cut by 10 bases, the J end by 2 bases, with 14 bases between. CDR3: CATRRGGQETQYF. CDR3 sequence (DNA): TGTGCCACCCGGAGGGGGGGTCAAGAGACCCAGTACTTC.

The rearrangement uses TRBV28 and TRBJ1-5; weak D call: TRBD1 (6 bases). This CDR3 region has 17 residues. From germline, CDR1 is MDHEN and CDR2 SYDVKM. Trimming took off 4 bases at V and 3 bases at J, with 19 bases between the two ends. The CDR3 spells CASSSGAGTGPNQPQHF. DNA for the CDR3: TGTGCCAGCAGTTCTGGGGCCGGAACAGGGCCCAATCAGCCCCAGCATTTT.

The genes are TRBV9 and TRBJ2-5; 7 bases agree with TRBD2. V lost 3 bases and J lost 5; bases outside the gene matches: 7. Germline lookup yields CDR1 SGDLS and CDR2 YYNGEE. This CDR3 spans 14 amino acids. The CDR3 region has the DNA TGTGCCAGCAGCGCCAGCACTAGCGTTGAGACCCAGTACTTC. It specifies CASSASTSVETQYF.

The chain carries TRBV19 and TRBJ2-1; D remains unclear. V was cut by 0 bases and J by 5 bases, with 8 bases left in between. Germline CDR1 and CDR2: LNHDA and SQIVND (reference sequence). CDR3 length: 14 residues. This CDR3 is CASSIEAVHNEQFF. The CDR3 nucleotides are TGTGCCAGTAGTATAGAGGCAGTACACAATGAGCAGTTCTTC.

The V and J genes are TRBV19 and TRBJ2-1; TRBD2 matches at 8 bases. The CDR3 has 16 residues. Germline V lookup: CDR1 LNHDA, CDR2 SQIVND (reference sequence). Trimming took 8 bases from V and 4 from J; bases not matched to a gene: 13. CDR3 coding DNA: TGTGCCAGTCCCGGGGGATGCGGGAGGCCATACAATGAGCAGTTCTTC. Translation: CASPGGCGRPYNEQFF.

The chain links TRBV27 to TRBJ1-2; D gene ambiguous. The V end lost 3 bases, the J end lost 6 bases, and 14 bases lay between the germline ends. CDR1 MNHEY and CDR2 SMNVEV come from the germline V gene (reference sequence). The length of the CDR3 is 14 residues. CDR3 amino acids: CASSLTHTMDGYTF. The CDR3 DNA is TGTGCCAGCAGTTTGACACACACGATGGATGGCTACACCTTC.

This rearrangement joins TRBV29-1 to TRBJ1-2, with 8 bases fitting TRBD1. In germline, CDR1 is SQVTM, CDR2 ANQGSEA. The junction had 11 bases not matched to a gene; V was cut back by 4 bases and J by 4 bases. This CDR3 contains 15 residues. The CDR3 is CSVAQTGTGFYGYTF. The CDR3 DNA reads as TGCAGCGTTGCTCAAACCGGGACAGGCTTCTATGGCTACACCTTC.

The chain recombines TRBV18 with TRBJ2-5; D unresolved. There are 15 residues in the CDR3. In germline, CDR1 is KGHSH, CDR2 LQKENI. Deletions cut 0 bases from V and 3 bases from J, with 11 bases between. The CDR3 DNA is TGTGCCAGCTCACCACCAGCGCAGCCGAAAGAGACCCAGTACTTC. Translated: CASSPPAQPKETQYF. The full variable domain, its missing parts supplied by reference TRBV18 and TRBJ2-5, is NAGVMQNPRHLVRRRGQEARLRCSPMKGHSHVYWYRQLPEEGLKFMVYLQKENIIDESGMPKERFSAEFPKEGPSILRIQQVVRGDSAAYFCASSPPAQPKETQYFGPGTRLLVL.

The genes are TRBV19 and TRBJ1-2; 9 nucleotides agree with TRBD1. In germline, CDR1 is LNHDA, CDR2 SQIVND (reference sequence). The CDR3 has 17 residues. V was clipped by 3 bases and J by 6 bases; unmatched bases: 14. The CDR3 region is CASSIPSGTGYEDGYTF. DNA for the CDR3: TGTGCCAGTAGTATTCCCTCCGGGACAGGGTATGAGGATGGCTACACCTTC.

The chain combines TRBV11-2 with TRBJ1-1, with 7 bases aligning to TRBD1. Trimming took 1 base from V and 3 from J; bases not matched to a gene: 5. The CDR3 consists of 15 residues. Germline V gene sequence: CDR1 SGHAT, CDR2 FQNNGV. The CDR3 is CASSLGGQFYTEAFF. CDR3 sequence (DNA): TGTGCCAGCAGCTTAGGGGGACAGTTTTACACTGAAGCTTTCTTT.

The rearrangement uses TRBV27 and TRBJ2-3; tentative D call: TRBD2 (6 bases). The V end was cut by 2 bases, the J end by 6 bases, with 12 bases between. The CDR3 extends over 14 amino acids. Per germline, CDR1 MNHEY and CDR2 SMNVEV (reference sequence). The CDR3 here is CASSLGRGGDTQYF. CDR3 coding DNA: TGTGCCAGCAGTTTAGGGCGGGGTGGGGATACGCAGTATTTT.

The V and J genes are TRBV28 and TRBJ1-5, with a tentative D call TRBD1 (6 bases). The V gene's germline CDR1 is MDHEN and CDR2 SYDVKM. The CDR3 consists of 14 residues. The CDR3 nucleotides read TGTGCTGCGTCTTCAGGGGCTTCCAATCAGCCCCAGCATTTT. It encodes CAASSGASNQPQHF.